These 29 T cell receptor beta chains were sequenced from one sample in a study of blood T cell repertoires in COVID-19. Clones were read by immunoSEQ multiplex PCR, and TCRdb kept only the in-frame ones, dropping some. Of around 100,000 clones in the sample, about 89% were seen once. The sample was peripheral blood. These receptors were taken from a human donor in a cohort sampled during active COVID-19.

The chain carries TRBV5-1 and TRBJ2-7, with 7 bases aligning to TRBD1. The CDR3 is made up of 13 amino acids. V gave up 1 base and J gave up 2 bases; unmatched junction bases: 0. CDR1 SGHRS and CDR2 YFSETQ come from the germline V gene. The CDR3 here is CASSLQGAYEQYF. The CDR3 coding sequence is TGCGCCAGCAGCTTGCAGGGGGCCTACGAGCAGTACTTC.

The gene calls are TRBV28 and TRBJ1-2; no clear D. Germline values: CDR1 MDHEN, CDR2 SYDVKM. V lost 6 bases, J lost 0 bases, and 14 bases lay in between. This CDR3 spans 15 amino acids. CDR3 region: CASRYPTGANYGYTF. The CDR3 DNA reads as TGTGCCAGCAGGTACCCGACGGGAGCTAACTATGGCTACACCTTC.

This clone occurred once. The chain recombines TRBV7-9 with TRBJ1-5; TRBD1 aligns across 8 bases. This CDR3 region has 17 residues. CDR1 SEHNR and CDR2 FQNEAQ come from the germline V gene (reference sequence). V shed 0 bases, J shed 2 bases, and the junction held 6 bases outside the gene matches. The CDR3 loop is CASSLAGGGQGNQPQHF. CDR3 DNA: TGTGCCAGCAGCTTAGCTGGGGGGGGACAGGGCAATCAGCCCCAGCATTTT.

The gene calls are TRBV9 and TRBJ2-3; 8 bases are shared with TRBD1. The CDR3 covers 15 residues. The trim removed 3 bases at V and 3 bases at J, leaving 6 bases unmatched. Germline CDR1 is SGDLS and CDR2 is YYNGEE. This CDR3 is CASSARQGLTDTQYF. The CDR3 DNA is TGTGCCAGCAGCGCCCGACAGGGGCTTACAGATACGCAGTATTTT.

The chain carries TRBV29-1 and TRBJ2-1, with 12 bases lining up with TRBD2. The junction had 7 bases not matched to a gene; V was cut back by 5 bases and J by 5 bases. Germline V gene lookup returns CDR1 SQVTM and CDR2 ANQGSEA. The CDR3 has 15 amino acids. The CDR3 DNA reads as TGCAGCGTTAAGCCGACTAGCGGGAGTAACAATGAGCAGTTCTTC. This encodes CSVKPTSGSNNEQFF.

The chain uses TRBV5-4 and TRBJ1-3; no clear D. The CDR3 is 15 amino acids. V dropped 0 bases and J dropped 1 base, with 8 bases sitting between them. CDR1 is SGHNT, CDR2 YYREEE, per germline (reference sequence). The CDR3 DNA reads TGTGCCAGCAGCTTGGGCGGAGGGTCTGGAAACACCATATATTTT. It is translated as CASSLGGGSGNTIYF.

This clone was recorded once. The CDR3 reads CASSPPTSDEQYF. The CDR3 DNA sequence: TGTGCCAGCAGCCCCCCCACAAGTGACGAGCAGTACTTC. This sequence joins TRBV12-3 or TRBV12-4 and TRBJ2-7; no definite D call. The CDR3 sequence is 13 residues long. Trimming stripped 6 bases from V and 5 bases from J, with 14 bases between.

This chain uses TRBV9 with TRBJ1-2; weak D call: TRBD1 (6 bases). This CDR3 has 13 amino acids. Germline CDR1 SGDLS, CDR2 YYNGEE. V gave up 3 bases and J gave up 8 bases, with 14 bases separating them. CDR3 sequence: CASSGPGVVGYTF. The CDR3 DNA follows: TGTGCCAGCAGCGGACCAGGGGTTGTGGGCTACACCTTC. Together with reference TRBV9 and TRBJ1-2, the CDR3 gives the full variable domain: DSGVTQTPKHLITATGQRVTLRCSPRSGDLSVYWYQQSLDQGLQFLIQYYNGEERAKGNILERFSAQQFPDLHSELNLSSLELGDSALYFCASSGPGVVGYTFGSGTRLTVV.

The rearrangement links TRBV5-4 to TRBJ2-5; 12 nucleotides align to TRBD2. CDR3 length equals 15 residues. J lost 4 bases, V lost 0 bases, and 1 base had no gene match. Germline V lookup: CDR1 SGHNT, CDR2 YYREEE (reference sequence). Written as DNA, the CDR3 is TGTGCCAGCAGCTTGGAACTAGCGGGGGGAGAGACCCAGTACTTC. This sequence encodes CASSLELAGGETQYF. The whole variable domain, remainder taken from reference TRBV5-4 and TRBJ2-5, is ETGVTQSPTHLIKTRGQQVTLRCSSQSGHNTVSWYQQALGQGPQFIFQYYREEENGRGNFPPRFSGLQFPNYSSELNVNALELDDSALYLCASSLELAGGETQYFGPGTRLLVL.

This clone was picked up one time. J is TRBJ1-3 and V is TRBV9, with unresolved D. This CDR3 spans 15 amino acids. Trimming cost V 4 bases and J 0 bases, with 11 bases left between them. In germline, CDR1 is SGDLS, CDR2 YYNGEE. The CDR3 DNA reads TGTGCCAGCAGCCCCCGTCAGGACTCTGGAAACACCATATATTTT. Translated, it gives CASSPRQDSGNTIYF.

The gene calls are TRBV6-5 and TRBJ2-1; 8 bases fit TRBD2. V shed 2 bases and J 11 bases; nucleotides not matched to a gene: 8. The germline gives CDR1 MNHEY, CDR2 SVGAGI. The CDR3 is made up of 14 amino acids. CDR3 bases: TGTGCCAGCAGTTACCTGGGGATAGCGGGGAAGCAGTTCTTC. This codes for CASSYLGIAGKQFF.

V is TRBV10-3 and J is TRBJ1-2; D unresolved. CDR3 size: 12 residues. Trimming took off 6 bases at V and 0 bases at J, with 5 bases between the two ends. CDR1 is ENHRY, CDR2 SYGVKD, per germline. CDR3: CAISQANYGYTF. CDR3 coding DNA: TGTGCCATCAGCCAGGCTAACTATGGCTACACCTTC.

The V gene is TRBV6-5, the J gene TRBJ1-5, with D unresolved. Between the trimmed V and J ends, which lost 7 bases and 1 base, there was a span of 11 bases. CDR1 and CDR2 (germline): MNHEY, SVGAGI. This CDR3 is built from 14 residues. CDR3 sequence (DNA): TGTGCCAGCATGGAGGGTCTGAGCAATCAGCCCCAGCATTTT. Its protein is CASMEGLSNQPQHF.

The chain uses TRBV27 and TRBJ1-5, with D perhaps matching TRBD1 (5 bases). The CDR3 covers 12 residues. V lost 7 bases and J 10 bases, leaving 14 bases between the germline ends. Germline values: CDR1 MNHEY, CDR2 SMNVEV (reference sequence). CDR3 sequence: CASTTPGLPQHF. The CDR3 DNA reads as TGTGCCAGCACCACCCCAGGGTTACCCCAGCATTTT.

CDR3 coding DNA: TGTGCCAGCAGCTTGGAACCGTTCGGGTACGAGCAGTACTTC. It codes for CASSLEPFGYEQYF. The chain is built from TRBV5-7 and TRBJ2-7; the D is unclear. TRBV5-7 is identified as an open reading frame with a role that is uncertain. This CDR3 region has 14 residues. Trimming cost V 0 bases and J 4 bases, with 11 bases left between them.

The V call is TRBV28, the J call TRBJ1-2; no firm D call. The CDR3 totals 11 residues. The germline V gene encodes CDR1 MDHEN and CDR2 SYDVKM. Trimming removed 3 bases from V and 8 bases from J, with 7 bases in between. The CDR3 nucleotides are TGTGCCAGCAGTTTCTACGGGGGCTACACCTTC. Translating it yields CASSFYGGYTF.

The chain uses TRBV4-1 and TRBJ1-5; the D is unclear. CDR1 is MGHRA and CDR2 is YSYEKL in the germline V gene. Trimming stripped 0 bases from V and 3 bases from J, with 12 bases between. The CDR3 length is 16 residues. The CDR3 spells CASSQEGSGLNQPQHF. CDR3 bases: TGCGCCAGCAGCCAAGAAGGGAGCGGACTCAATCAGCCCCAGCATTTT.

This clone has a handful of counts. The chain combines TRBV30 with TRBJ1-6, with 7 bases lining up with TRBD1. Trimming took 5 bases from V and 8 from J; bases not matched to a gene: 3. Germline loops: CDR1 GTSNPN, CDR2 SVGIG (reference sequence). This CDR3 region has 12 residues. Here the CDR3 reads CAWRQGDSPLHF. As DNA, the CDR3 is TGTGCCTGGCGTCAGGGGGATTCACCCCTCCACTTT.

This chain joins TRBV10-3 and TRBJ2-3; tentative D call: TRBD2 (5 bases). The CDR3 consists of 16 residues. The germline CDR1 and CDR2 sequences are ENHRY and SYGVKD. The V end lost 0 bases, the J end lost 3 bases, and 13 bases lay between the germline ends. DNA for the CDR3: TGTGCCATCAGTGAGTCGACGGCTAGCTCAACAGATACGCAGTATTTT. Its translation: CAISESTASSTDTQYF.

The chain recombines TRBV6-2 or TRBV6-3 with TRBJ2-5, with D perhaps matching TRBD1 (6 bases). The CDR3 extends over 15 amino acids. Germline values: CDR1 MNHEY, CDR2 SVGEGT. The ends were cut back, 5 bases at V and 2 bases at J, with 15 bases in the middle. The CDR3 nucleotides read TGTGCCAGCAGTACGAGGACAGATTTTCAAGAGACCCAGTACTTC. Protein sequence: CASSTRTDFQETQYF.

CDR3 DNA sequence: TGTGCCACCAGCAGAGCCGGGACTAGGGTAGATACGCAGTATTTT. It codes for CATSRAGTRVDTQYF. The J gene is TRBJ2-3, the V gene TRBV15; 8 bases are shared with TRBD2. The CDR3 contains 15 residues. Per germline, CDR1 LNHNV and CDR2 YYDKDF (reference sequence). Trimming removed 1 base from V and 5 bases from J; junction bases left unmatched: 5.

This clone showed up just a few times. The genes are TRBV7-6 and TRBJ2-7; D may be TRBD1 (6 bases). V gave up 1 base and J gave up 4 bases, with 11 bases separating them. Germline V gene sequence: CDR1 SGHVS, CDR2 FNYEAQ. The CDR3 has 14 amino acids. The CDR3 DNA reads as TGTGCCAGCAGCTTAGGGACAGAACTTTACGAGCAGTACTTC. Translation gives CASSLGTELYEQYF. The full variable domain, completed using reference TRBV7-6 and TRBJ2-7, is GAGVSQSPRYKVTKRGQDVALRCDPISGHVSLYWYRQALGQGPEFLTYFNYEAQQDKSGLPNDRFSAERPEGSISTLTIQRTEQRDSAMYRCASSLGTELYEQYFGPGTRLTVT.

This clone was observed once. The genes are TRBV3-1 (or the pseudogene TRBV3-2) and TRBJ1-1; 9 bases line up with TRBD1. Germline lookup yields CDR1 LGHDT and CDR2 YNNKEL (reference sequence). Trimming at V came to 1 base and at J to 3 bases, leaving 21 bases not matched to a gene. The CDR3 consists of 21 residues. The DNA of the CDR3 is TGTGCCAGCAGCCAAGGCCCCCCAACCGGGACAGGGTACGCCCCGGACACTGAAGCTTTCTTT. Its translation is CASSQGPPTGTGYAPDTEAFF.

The J gene is TRBJ2-3, the V gene TRBV6-2 or TRBV6-3; 9 nucleotides align to TRBD2. From germline, CDR1 is MNHEY and CDR2 SVGEGT. J was trimmed by 3 bases and V by 5 bases; bases with no gene match: 15. CDR3 length: 18 residues. The CDR3 here is CASSTPQGSGRWTDTQYF. The CDR3 coding sequence is TGTGCCAGCAGTACCCCCCAGGGTAGCGGGAGATGGACAGATACGCAGTATTTT.

The V call is TRBV4-2, the J call TRBJ1-5; TRBD1 might be the D (6 bases). CDR3 length: 14 residues. V lost 1 base to trimming and J lost 6 bases, with 10 bases between them. Germline loops: CDR1 LGHNA, CDR2 YNFKEQ. The CDR3: CASSQGQASQPQHF. The CDR3 bases are TGTGCCAGCAGCCAAGGACAGGCCAGTCAGCCCCAGCATTTT.

The chain employs TRBV24-1 and TRBJ2-3; TRBD2 agrees at 10 bases. Germline lookup yields CDR1 KGHDR and CDR2 SFDVKD. The J segment lost 3 bases and the V segment lost 5 bases, leaving 13 bases of the junction unmatched. This CDR3 is built from 18 residues. The CDR3 DNA follows: TGTGCCACCAGTGGTTTCCCAGAGCGGGGGGGCCGTACAGATACGCAGTATTTT. Its protein product is CATSGFPERGGRTDTQYF.

The chain links TRBV28 to TRBJ2-3; 13 nucleotides align to TRBD2. The germline V gene has CDR1 MDHEN and CDR2 SYDVKM. The CDR3 has 20 amino acids. With V trimmed by 5 bases and J by 1 base, 15 bases remained unmatched. This CDR3 reads CASSPPGLAGTNRGTDTQYF. The CDR3 nucleotides are TGTGCCAGCAGTCCACCGGGACTAGCGGGAACTAATAGGGGCACAGATACGCAGTATTTT.

V usage is TRBV18 and J usage is TRBJ1-6, with TRBD1 matching 12 bases. CDR1 and CDR2 from the germline V gene are KGHSH and LQKENI. The CDR3 has 15 amino acids. V gave up 4 bases and J gave up 8 bases; unmatched junction bases: 3. In nucleotides, the CDR3 is TGTGCCAGCTCACTCGGGACAGGGGGCTATTCACCCCTCCACTTT. This encodes CASSLGTGGYSPLHF.

The V call is TRBV14, the J call TRBJ2-7; tentative D call: TRBD2 (6 bases). V shed 5 bases and J shed 4 bases, with 6 bases lying between them. CDR3 length: 11 residues. Looked up from germline, CDR1 is SGHDN and CDR2 is FVKESK. The CDR3 loop is CASSSGYEQYF. The CDR3 DNA reads as TGTGCCAGCAGCAGCGGGTACGAGCAGTACTTC.